These 8 T cell receptor beta chains were all obtained from the same sample, sequenced in a study of blood T cell repertoires in COVID-19 (dated by TCRdb to about 2020). To prepare the library, the immunoSEQ multiplex PCR assay was applied. Imported from immuneACCESS, the table was reduced by TCRdb to in-frame sequences with V and J called. These copies leave out some clones; in studies compared against another copy, an unresolved V gene accounts for under half, and the cause of the remainder is not known. The sample table shows over 200,000 clones, and roughly 80% are seen once. The top ten clones comprise around 5% of the sample. The sequenced material came from peripheral blood. Receptors originate from a human donor in a cohort sampled during active COVID-19.

V is TRBV7-9 and J is TRBJ1-6; TRBD1 aligns across 12 bases. The CDR3 covers 15 residues. Germline CDR1 and CDR2: SEHNR and FQNEAQ (reference sequence). V lost 5 bases and J lost 7; bases outside the gene matches: 3. Written as DNA, the CDR3 is TGTGCCAGCAGCCGGGACAGGGGGCAGAATTCACCCCTCCACTTT. This gives the protein CASSRDRGQNSPLHF.

This clone has a handful of counts. The genes are TRBV4-1 and TRBJ1-1; 8 positions agree with TRBD1. With V trimmed by 5 bases and J by 5 bases, 4 bases remained unmatched. CDR3 length: 13 residues. CDR1 is MGHRA, CDR2 YSYEKL, per germline. In DNA form, the CDR3 reads TGCGCCAGCAGCGCCACAGGGGGGACTGAAGCTTTCTTT. It yields the protein CASSATGGTEAFF.

The genes are TRBV27 and TRBJ2-7; weak D call: TRBD1 (6 bases). V was shortened by 7 bases and J by 2 bases, with 21 bases between the two germline ends. The CDR3 loop spans 16 amino acids. The V gene's germline CDR1 is MNHEY and CDR2 SMNVEV (reference sequence). The CDR3 DNA sequence: TGTGCCAGCACCCCCCTCCGGAACAGGGTAGCCTACGAGCAGTACTTC. Amino acid sequence: CASTPLRNRVAYEQYF.

V and J are TRBV9 and TRBJ1-5, with D perhaps matching TRBD1 (6 bases). Germline CDR1 reads SGDLS; CDR2 reads YYNGEE. The V end was cut by 3 bases, the J end by 6 bases, with 13 bases between. There are 14 residues in the CDR3. CDR3 sequence (DNA): TGTGCCAGCAGCGCCACAGGGTGGGGTCAGCCCCAGCATTTT. Its translation: CASSATGWGQPQHF.

The rearrangement links TRBV11-2 to TRBJ2-7; TRBD2 aligns across 15 bases. V shed 3 bases, J shed 7 bases, and the junction held 13 bases outside the gene matches. This CDR3 has 18 amino acids. The germline CDR1 and CDR2 sequences are SGHAT and FQNNGV. The CDR3 DNA reads as TGTGCCAGCAGCTTTGGGACTAGCGGGAGGAGCATTTCGGGGGAGCAGTACTTC. Translating gives CASSFGTSGRSISGEQYF.

The chain links TRBV2 to TRBJ1-2; tentatively, D is TRBD1 (6 bases). CDR1 is SNHLY and CDR2 is FYNNEI in the germline V gene. V was pared by 5 bases and J by 0 bases, with 16 bases between. This CDR3 is 16 amino acids long. The CDR3: CASSFGGRGANYGYTF. The CDR3 DNA reads TGTGCCAGCAGTTTCGGAGGCAGGGGTGCTAACTATGGCTACACCTTC. The full variable domain, its missing parts supplied by reference TRBV2 and TRBJ1-2, is EPEVTQTPSHQVTQMGQEVILRCVPISNHLYFYWYRQILGQKVEFLVSFYNNEISEKSEIFDDQFSVERPDGSNFTLKIRSTKLEDSAMYFCASSFGGRGANYGYTFGSGTRLTVV.

The chain joins TRBV19 to TRBJ1-2, with D uncertain. This CDR3 spans 14 amino acids. Germline CDR1 is LNHDA and CDR2 is SQIVND (reference sequence). V dropped 5 bases and J dropped 2 bases, with 12 bases sitting between them. The CDR3 DNA sequence: TGTGCCAGTAGTGCGCCCTTCGAGAACTATGGCTACACCTTC. This gives the protein CASSAPFENYGYTF. The full variable domain, its missing parts supplied by reference TRBV19 and TRBJ1-2, is DGGITQSPKYLFRKEGQNVTLSCEQNLNHDAMYWYRQDPGQGLRLIYYSQIVNDFQKGDIAEGYSVSREKKESFPLTVTSAQKNPTAFYLCASSAPFENYGYTFGSGTRLTVV.

CDR3: CASSLARGGSPLHF. The CDR3 DNA is TGTGCCAGCAGCTTAGCGAGGGGGGGTTCACCCCTCCACTTT. The chain links TRBV7-3 to TRBJ1-6; a possible D gene is TRBD1 (6 bases). Germline loops: CDR1 SGHTA, CDR2 FQGTGA. CDR3 length: 14 residues. Trimming took off 2 bases at V and 9 bases at J, with 11 bases between the two ends. Looking up the rest from reference TRBV7-3 and TRBJ1-6 gives the full variable domain: GAGVSQTPSNKVTEKGKYVELRCDPISGHTALYWYRQSLGQGPEFLIYFQGTGAADDSGLPNDRFFAVRPEGSVSTLKIQRTERGDSAVYLCASSLARGGSPLHFGNGTRLTVT.